This TCR beta chain was captured by sequencing in a study of metastatic and nonmetastatic thyroid tumors. The wider study: For malignant and benign thyroid patients, tumor or nodule tissue and blood were the sources whose repertoires were compared.

Per the original methods: Construction of a distant-metastasis classifier for papillary thyroid cancer relied on CDR3 differences across clinicopathological groups. Through MiXCR, TCRdb re-clonotyped the PCR reads. The V and J calls come from TCRdb's annotation, not from the publication. The table includes about 4,600 clones, under 25% detected once. Patients were all untreated before their thyroid surgery. The V gene lost 0 bases and the J gene lost 2 bases, with 14 bases spanning the gap. The V gene's germline CDR1 is SGHNT and CDR2 YYREEE (reference sequence). This CDR3 has 17 amino acids. Concerning this clone itself: Its specificity is unknown.

Findings and limits, study-wide: As reported, TCR beta diversity in blood and tumor was significantly higher in malignant thyroid tumors than in benign nodules.

The receptor was derived from a male donor with papillary thyroid cancer or a benign thyroid nodule (not recorded which). Some clones in this sample may be carry-over from other donors' samples. This chain uses TRBV5-4 with TRBJ2-2, with D perhaps TRBD1 or TRBD2 (5 bases each). Sequencing was carried out using tumor tissue. CDR3 coding DNA: TGTGCCAGCAGCTTGGTTGTACTAGGGGCCAACACCGGGGAGCTGTTTTTT. Amino acid sequence: CASSLVVLGANTGELFF.